Following are 25 T cell receptor beta chains from one sample sequenced in a study of shared clonotypes between healthy human individuals. Sequencing used immunoSEQ multiplex PCR; TCRdb keeps in-frame clones, though not all of them. The sample lists about 1 million clones, roughly 75% seen once, with 1.5% in the top ten. Sample: memory CD4+ T cells sorted from blood. The sample's subset: CD45RA-negative fraction. The receptors stem from a young man in good health.

The rearrangement uses TRBV2 and TRBJ1-5; D remains ambiguous. The CDR3 has 12 residues. The V end was cut by 8 bases, the J end by 9 bases, with 14 bases between. Germline assignment: CDR1 SNHLY and CDR2 FYNNEI. As DNA, the CDR3 is TGTGCCAGCGGGCGGAGCAGTGGGCCCCAGCATTTT. Translating gives CASGRSSGPQHF.

This clone has only one observation. The J gene is TRBJ2-5, the V gene TRBV2; 10 nucleotides align to TRBD1. The CDR3 is made up of 14 amino acids. After removal of 6 bases from V and 3 bases from J, the junction contained 4 bases not matched to a gene. Germline V CDR1 and CDR2: SNHLY, FYNNEI. The CDR3 reads CASSRDRGKETQYF. The CDR3 DNA sequence: TGTGCCAGCAGCCGGGACAGGGGAAAAGAGACCCAGTACTTC.

The chain links TRBV6-1 to TRBJ2-5, with 7 positions matching TRBD2. Per the germline V gene, CDR1 is MNHNS and CDR2 is SASEGT. The trim removed 7 bases at V and 4 bases at J, leaving 9 bases unmatched. This CDR3 is 14 amino acids long. The CDR3: CASTLGLESETQYF. The CDR3 DNA is TGTGCCAGCACCCTAGGACTAGAGTCAGAGACCCAGTACTTC.

The rearrangement uses TRBV6-1 and TRBJ1-2; D remains unclear. V lost 1 base to trimming and J lost 4 bases, with 19 bases between them. CDR3 length equals 17 residues. Germline V gene lookup returns CDR1 MNHNS and CDR2 SASEGT. CDR3 sequence (DNA): TGTGCCAGCAGTGAAGGCGTCGGATACGTGGGAAGCTATGGCTACACCTTC. Translated: CASSEGVGYVGSYGYTF.

V and J are TRBV7-9 and TRBJ2-5, with D maybe TRBD2 (6 bases). With 4 bases removed from V and 2 bases from J, the gap between germline ends came to 11 bases. Germline CDR1 SEHNR, CDR2 FQNEAQ (reference sequence). The CDR3 contains 14 residues. Written as DNA, the CDR3 is TGTGCCAGCAGCTACGGGGGAGGACAAGAGACCCAGTACTTC. It encodes CASSYGGGQETQYF.

Comment on this clone: Additional DNA sequences in this sample encode the identical CDR3. V gene TRBV9 combines with J gene TRBJ1-5, with 11 bases matching TRBD1. Germline assignment: CDR1 SGDLS and CDR2 YYNGEE. The CDR3 is 15 amino acids. Trimming took 2 bases from V and 2 from J; bases not matched to a gene: 0. The CDR3 region has the DNA TGTGCCAGCAGCGTGGGACAGGGGGGCAATCAGCCCCAGCATTTT. Its protein product is CASSVGQGGNQPQHF.

This clone has just a few counts. Other DNA sequences in the sample encode the same CDR3. The chain links TRBV6-6 to TRBJ2-3; the D gene is possibly TRBD2 (6 bases). The germline gives CDR1 MNHNY, CDR2 SVGAGI (reference sequence). This CDR3 comprises 15 residues. With 0 bases removed from V and 0 bases from J, the gap between germline ends came to 7 bases. The chain's CDR3 is CASSYSRGSTDTQYF. The CDR3 nucleotides read TGTGCCAGCAGTTACTCTCGGGGGAGCACAGATACGCAGTATTTT.

The table lists this clone with a few counts. This chain uses TRBV7-2 with TRBJ2-3; TRBD2 aligns across 9 bases. J gave up 4 bases and V 3 bases, and 5 bases lay outside the gene matches. This CDR3 is built from 15 residues. Germline loops: CDR1 SGHTA, CDR2 FQGNSA. CDR3 DNA sequence: TGTGCCAGCAGCTTCTTAGCGGGAGTGGCAGATACGCAGTATTTT. It specifies CASSFLAGVADTQYF.

The chain combines TRBV7-8 with TRBJ2-7; 8 bases are shared with TRBD1. This CDR3 region has 14 residues. CDR1 is SGHVS, CDR2 FQNEAQ, per germline. V trimming: 5 bases; J trimming: 4 bases; junction bases outside the gene matches: 7. In DNA, the CDR3 is TGTGCCAGCAGCCCCTCAGGGGGCAAGTACGAGCAGTACTTC. Protein sequence: CASSPSGGKYEQYF.

A note on this clone: Other nucleotide sequences from this sample produce the same CDR3. The chain couples TRBV28 to TRBJ1-3; tentative D call: TRBD1 (5 bases). Germline lookup yields CDR1 MDHEN and CDR2 SYDVKM. V gave up 2 bases and J gave up 6 bases, with 11 bases separating them. The CDR3 runs to 14 residues. The CDR3: CASSLRGVENTIYF. CDR3 nucleotide sequence: TGTGCCAGCAGTTTACGAGGGGTGGAAAACACCATATATTTT.

This rearrangement joins TRBV7-8 to TRBJ2-7, with D unclear. V was clipped by 2 bases and J by 6 bases, with 5 bases between them. There are 11 residues in the CDR3. Germline CDR1 reads SGHVS; CDR2 reads FQNEAQ. The CDR3 loop is CASSLRGEQYF. In DNA form, the CDR3 reads TGTGCCAGCAGCTTACGTGGCGAGCAGTACTTC.

This clone was seen only a few times. CDR3 region: CASSPRDRGHSPLHF. DNA of the CDR3: TGTGCCAGCAGTCCCCGGGACAGGGGACATTCACCCCTCCACTTT. This chain connects TRBV6-5 to TRBJ1-6; 10 bases map to TRBD1. V dropped 5 bases and J dropped 8; count of bases not matched to a gene: 6. The CDR3 has 15 residues. The V gene's germline CDR1 is MNHEY and CDR2 SVGAGI.

This clone came up a few times. This chain joins TRBV7-9 and TRBJ1-6, with a possible D match to TRBD1 (6 bases). Germline V gives CDR1 SEHNR, CDR2 FQNEAQ (reference sequence). V was cut by 5 bases and J by 9 bases, with 17 bases left in between. CDR3 size: 15 residues. The CDR3 region is CASSPSGTPPSPLHF. The CDR3 coding sequence is TGTGCCAGCAGCCCCTCCGGGACACCTCCTTCACCCCTCCACTTT. Together with reference TRBV7-9 and TRBJ1-6, the CDR3 gives the full variable domain: DTGVSQNPRHKITKRGQNVTFRCDPISEHNRLYWYRQTLGQGPEFLTYFQNEAQLEKSRLLSDRFSAERPKGSFSTLEIQRTEQGDSAMYLCASSPSGTPPSPLHFGNGTRLTVT.

There are many counts of this clone. The gene calls are TRBV5-1 and TRBJ2-5, with 9 bases lining up with TRBD1. Germline V CDR1 and CDR2: SGHRS, YFSETQ. Losses at the gene ends were 0 bases for V and 4 bases for J; bases not matched to a gene: 7. The CDR3 has 16 amino acids. The CDR3 protein is CASSLEGTGRAETQYF. CDR3 coding DNA: TGCGCCAGCAGCTTGGAGGGGACAGGGAGGGCAGAGACCCAGTACTTC.

V usage is TRBV6-5 and J usage is TRBJ1-1, with TRBD1 identical over 10 bases. CDR1 and CDR2 from the germline V gene are MNHEY and SVGAGI. The CDR3 runs 13 residues. V was clipped by 6 bases and J by 8 bases; unmatched bases: 6. CDR3 nucleotide sequence: TGTGCCAGCAGACGGGGACAGGGGCTCGAAGCTTTCTTT. Protein product: CASRRGQGLEAFF.

The gene calls are TRBV2 and TRBJ2-2; D unresolved. The germline V and J ends were trimmed by 7 bases and 0 bases, with 3 bases remaining between them. Germline values: CDR1 SNHLY, CDR2 FYNNEI. The CDR3 extends over 12 amino acids. The CDR3: CASNANTGELFF. The CDR3 DNA follows: TGTGCCAGCAACGCGAACACCGGGGAGCTGTTTTTT.

The CDR3 DNA follows: TGTGCCAGCAGCCAAGAAGGGTCGCTCAATGAGCAGTTCTTC. Protein product: CASSQEGSLNEQFF. The V gene is TRBV4-2, the J gene TRBJ2-1; D uncertain. The length of the CDR3 is 14 residues. Trimming left V 0 bases short and J 6 bases short, with 9 bases between. Germline assignment: CDR1 LGHNA and CDR2 YNFKEQ.

The chain is built from TRBV5-4 and TRBJ1-1, with a possible D match to TRBD1 (5 bases). CDR3 size: 15 residues. The V and J ends lost 4 bases and 1 base respectively, with 14 bases between them. CDR1 is SGHNT and CDR2 is YYREEE in the germline V gene (reference sequence). Written as DNA, the CDR3 is TGTGCCAGCAGCCGTCCCGGGACCTCGAACACTGAAGCTTTCTTT. It yields the protein CASSRPGTSNTEAFF. The full variable domain, completed using reference TRBV5-4 and TRBJ1-1, is ETGVTQSPTHLIKTRGQQVTLRCSSQSGHNTVSWYQQALGQGPQFIFQYYREEENGRGNFPPRFSGLQFPNYSSELNVNALELDDSALYLCASSRPGTSNTEAFFGQGTRLTVV.

This clone was recorded a few times. The rearrangement joins TRBV11-2 to TRBJ1-2, with 10 bases fitting TRBD1. V lost 3 bases and J lost 6; bases outside the gene matches: 16. CDR1 is SGHAT and CDR2 is FQNNGV in the germline V gene. CDR3 length: 18 amino acids. CDR3 nucleotide sequence: TGTGCCAGCAGCTTGGGCACAAATTTCATGGGACAGGGGAATGGCTACACCTTC. It specifies CASSLGTNFMGQGNGYTF.

The chain combines TRBV4-3 with TRBJ2-2; D call uncertain. This CDR3 is built from 15 residues. The V end was cut by 1 base, the J end by 4 bases, with 10 bases between. Germline V lookup: CDR1 LGHNA, CDR2 YSLEER. The CDR3: CASSQVQTFTGELFF. Here the CDR3 DNA reads TGCGCCAGCAGCCAAGTCCAGACTTTCACCGGGGAGCTGTTTTTT.

The chain has TRBV5-4 and TRBJ2-3; D ambiguous. Germline CDR1 reads SGHNT; CDR2 reads YYREEE (reference sequence). The CDR3 extends over 15 amino acids. V was clipped by 3 bases and J by 0 bases, with 11 bases between them. CDR3 nucleotides: TGTGCCAGCAGCTGGGGTCCAGGTAGCACAGATACGCAGTATTTT. This translates into CASSWGPGSTDTQYF.

This rearrangement joins TRBV6-6 to TRBJ2-3; D is unclear. Deletions cut 3 bases from V and 0 bases from J, with 13 bases between. The germline V gene has CDR1 MNHNY and CDR2 SVGAGI (reference sequence). The CDR3 loop spans 16 amino acids. CDR3 protein: CASSYTLSSSTDTQYF. The CDR3 region has the DNA TGTGCCAGCAGTTATACTTTGAGTTCTAGCACAGATACGCAGTATTTT.

This chain uses TRBV2 with TRBJ1-2; D possibly corresponds to TRBD1 (6 bases). Germline V gene data show CDR1 as SNHLY and CDR2 as FYNNEI. There are 14 residues in the CDR3. The V and J ends lost 6 bases and 0 bases respectively, with 11 bases between them. The DNA of the CDR3 is TGTGCCAGCAGCGTGGACAGCCCTAACTATGGCTACACCTTC. Its translation: CASSVDSPNYGYTF.

This clone has just a few counts. This sample includes further DNA sequences coding for the same CDR3. The chain carries TRBV18 and TRBJ2-5; D is uncertain. CDR1 and CDR2 (germline): KGHSH, LQKENI. The CDR3 length is 12 residues. Deletions cut 2 bases from V and 2 bases from J, with 3 bases between. DNA for the CDR3: TGTGCCAGCTCACCAGGGCAAGAGACCCAGTACTTC. This codes for CASSPGQETQYF.

This chain joins TRBV5-1 and TRBJ2-4; D is undetermined. Germline assignment: CDR1 SGHRS and CDR2 YFSETQ. The V end was cut by 3 bases, the J end by 0 bases, with 10 bases between. CDR3 length: 15 residues. The CDR3 spells CASSSGALAKNIQYF. The DNA of the CDR3 is TGCGCCAGCAGCTCCGGAGCCCTAGCCAAAAACATTCAGTACTTC. Full variable domain (rest looked up from reference TRBV5-1 and TRBJ2-4): KAGVTQTPRYLIKTRGQQVTLSCSPISGHRSVSWYQQTPGQGLQFLFEYFSETQRNKGNFPGRFSGRQFSNSRSEMNVSTLELGDSALYLCASSSGALAKNIQYFGAGTRLSVL.